This entry concerns a single T cell receptor beta chain. The antigen is unknown. The sample comes from a study of T cells in Graves' hyperthyroidism and ophthalmopathy. The study, taken as a whole, reports: A 13 V-J model separated ophthalmopathy from stable hyperthyroidism. The blood repertoire included most of the expanded thyroid clonotypes above 0.001.

Germline loops: CDR1 SEHNR, CDR2 FQNEAQ (reference sequence). This CDR3 spans 13 amino acids. Trimming took 5 bases from V and 8 from J, leaving 12 bases between them. Every diagnosis used clinical symptoms, serum thyroxine and TRAb, thyroid ultrasound and orbital computed tomography. Amplification of TCR beta CDR3 regions used RNA as the template. HTBI primers were employed in a first-round RT-PCR of the TCR CDR3. TCRdb called the multiplex PCR reads again in MiXCR, with one record for every CDR3 protein. The top ten hold around 57% of the sample, which has roughly 290,000 distinct CDR3 sequences, approximately 15% seen once.

The sample taken for sequencing was blood. This chain links TRBV7-9 with TRBJ1-4; no clear D gene. This TCR came from an older woman with Graves' ophthalmopathy. The CDR3 bases are TGTGCCAGCAGCGGAAGCTACAGCGAAAAACTGTTTTTT. Encoded protein: CASSGSYSEKLFF.